The T cell receptor beta chain described here comes from a study of spatial heterogeneity in lung cancer. The study's findings and limits: Ubiquitous and regional nonsynonymous mutation counts were tracked by ubiquitous and regional expanded TCR counts, respectively. Counts of expanded alpha and beta TCRs within tumors tracked the tumor nonsynonymous mutation count.

Using its own MiXCR run on the 5' RACE reads, TCRdb lists one record per CDR3 protein. The data contain 13,000 to 15,000 distinct CDR3 sequences, 4% to 5% of them singletons. This clonotype was counted many times. The antigen is unknown. A library prepared for alpha chains yielded this beta chain as an off-target read; its size is of little meaning. V dropped 4 bases and J dropped 7 bases, with 16 bases sitting between them. The CDR3 has 15 amino acids. Germline loops: CDR1 SEHNR, CDR2 FQNEAQ (reference sequence). Time point denoted: sample taken at primary tumor resection. Unsorted samples of tumor, nontumor lung or frozen PBMC had their whole RNA sequenced.

This receptor was obtained from a female donor with early-stage non-small cell lung cancer. The gene calls are TRBV7-9 and TRBJ1-4; possibly TRBD1 for D (5 bases). The source material was lung tumor tissue, sampled at surgery. The DNA for the CDR3 is TGTGCCAGCAGCTCCGGGGCAGGCTCTGGTGAAAAACTGTTTTTT. This gives the protein CASSSGAGSGEKLFF.